This passage covers 28 T cell receptor beta chains from one sample sequenced in a study of cytomegalovirus exposure and HLA in healthy donors. The study ran its PCR with 60 Vbeta and 13 Jbeta primers. This table comes from immunoSEQ multiplex PCR, and its TCRdb copy is limited to in-frame clones, with some not included. The table includes about 150,000 clones, about 60% detected once. Sequencing was done on a sample of PBMCs. These receptors all come from a woman aged 60-75 years in good health and CMV-seropositive.

This clone has more than one count but fewer than ten. The V call is TRBV4-2, the J call TRBJ2-5; the D is unclear. The CDR3 runs to 12 residues. V lost 4 bases and J 4 bases, leaving 7 bases between the germline ends. CDR1 is LGHNA, CDR2 YNFKEQ, per germline. DNA of the CDR3: TGTGCCAGCAGCCTTTACTCAGAGACCCAGTACTTC. Amino acid sequence: CASSLYSETQYF.

The chain couples TRBV4-2 to TRBJ2-5; TRBD1 might be the D (6 bases). The J call is uncertain, as TRBJ2-7 better fits the DNA end. CDR1 is LGHNA and CDR2 is YNFKEQ in the germline V gene. The CDR3 loop spans 15 amino acids. The CDR3 bases are TGTGCCAGCAGCCATTCCCTCGGACAGTCTAACGAGCAGTACTTC. Its protein is CASSHSLGQSNEQYF.

Worth noting for this clone: The junction departs from germline at one end; a sequencing error may be responsible. This same CDR3 is encoded by further DNA sequences in the sample. CDR3 nucleotides: TGTGCCAGCTCACCAATGATAAGGGAGGTGAACACTGAGGCTTTCTTT. Protein product: CASSPMIREVNTEAFF. This rearrangement joins TRBV18 to TRBJ1-1; D uncertain. The CDR3 runs 16 residues. The germline V gene encodes CDR1 KGHSH and CDR2 LQKENI.

V and J are TRBV15 and TRBJ1-3; tentative D call: TRBD1 (6 bases). Trimming removed 0 bases at V and 2 bases at J, with 20 bases between. CDR3 size: 19 residues. CDR1 and CDR2 from the germline V gene are LNHNV and YYDKDF (reference sequence). The CDR3 sequence is CATSRDPDSRNVAGNTIYF. In DNA, the CDR3 is TGTGCCACCAGCAGAGATCCGGACAGCCGGAACGTCGCTGGAAACACCATATATTTT.

The V call is TRBV7-9, the J call TRBJ2-3; 8 positions agree with TRBD1. J was trimmed by 2 bases and V by 7 bases; bases with no gene match: 11. Germline assignment: CDR1 SEHNR and CDR2 FQNEAQ (reference sequence). The CDR3 has 16 amino acids. The CDR3 protein is CASKGRDRILTDTQYF. The CDR3 region has the DNA TGTGCCAGCAAGGGCCGGGACAGGATCCTCACAGATACGCAGTATTTT. Full variable domain (rest looked up from reference TRBV7-9 and TRBJ2-3): DTGVSQNPRHKITKRGQNVTFRCDPISEHNRLYWYRQTLGQGPEFLTYFQNEAQLEKSRLLSDRFSAERPKGSFSTLEIQRTEQGDSAMYLCASKGRDRILTDTQYFGPGTRLTVL.

The V gene is TRBV7-2, the J gene TRBJ1-5; TRBD1 matches 7 bases. CDR3 length equals 15 residues. Losses at the gene ends were 5 bases for V and 4 bases for J; bases not matched to a gene: 8. CDR1 is SGHTA, CDR2 FQGNSA, per germline. CDR3 residues: CASSPQGQSNQPQHF. As DNA, the CDR3 is TGTGCCAGCAGCCCCCAGGGACAGTCAAATCAGCCCCAGCATTTT.

J is TRBJ2-5 and V is TRBV11-2; possible D gene TRBD2, 6 bases. CDR1 and CDR2 (germline): SGHAT, FQNNGV. The CDR3 contains 15 residues. Trimming shortened V by 3 bases and J by 0 bases, and 11 bases separated the two germline ends. The CDR3 loop is CASSFFRGNQETQYF. In nucleotides, the CDR3 is TGTGCCAGCAGCTTCTTTCGGGGGAACCAAGAGACCCAGTACTTC.

The V call is TRBV27, the J call TRBJ2-1, with TRBD2 matching over 11 bases. Trimming cost V 10 bases and J 4 bases; bases outside gene matches: 9. CDR1 and CDR2 from the germline V gene are MNHEY and SMNVEV (reference sequence). The length of the CDR3 is 15 residues. The CDR3 reads CANQKTSGNYNEQFF. In DNA, the CDR3 is TGTGCCAACCAGAAGACTAGCGGGAATTACAATGAGCAGTTCTTC.

The chain carries TRBV5-6 and TRBJ2-5; 11 nucleotides line up with TRBD2. Looked up from germline, CDR1 is SGHDT and CDR2 is YYEEEE. V lost 1 base, J lost 3 bases, and 5 bases stayed unmatched. CDR3 length equals 16 residues. The CDR3 sequence is CASSLRTGLAEETQYF. In nucleotides, the CDR3 is TGTGCCAGCAGCTTGAGGACGGGACTAGCGGAAGAGACCCAGTACTTC.

V usage is TRBV18 and J usage is TRBJ1-6; perhaps TRBD1 as D (5 bases). In germline, CDR1 is KGHSH, CDR2 LQKENI. This CDR3 has 14 residues. Trimming stripped 3 bases from V and 8 bases from J, with 11 bases between. In nucleotides, the CDR3 is TGTGCCAGCTCACCCCGGGACTTTGATTCACCCCTCCACTTT. Amino acid sequence: CASSPRDFDSPLHF.

This clone was recorded a few times. The chain is built from TRBV10-2 and TRBJ2-5, with D possibly being TRBD1 (6 bases). The CDR3 length is 14 residues. The germline V gene encodes CDR1 WSHSY and CDR2 SAAADI. With 7 bases removed from V and 5 bases from J, the gap between germline ends came to 17 bases. As DNA, the CDR3 is TGCGCCAGCACCTCGACAGGTCGGGTGGAGACCCAGTACTTC. Translation gives CASTSTGRVETQYF.

V usage is TRBV28 and J usage is TRBJ1-5; D uncertain. The CDR3 totals 13 residues. V lost 8 bases to trimming and J lost 2 bases, with 10 bases between them. The V gene's germline CDR1 is MDHEN and CDR2 SYDVKM. Here the CDR3 DNA reads TGTGCCAGCTGGGAGAGAGGCAATCAGCCCCAGCATTTT. The encoded protein is CASWERGNQPQHF. The full variable domain, in which reference TRBV28 and TRBJ1-5 provide the parts outside the CDR3, is DVKVTQSSRYLVKRTGEKVFLECVQDMDHENMFWYRQDPGLGLRLIYFSYDVKMKEKGDIPEGYSVSREKKERFSLILESASTNQTSMYLCASWERGNQPQHFGDGTRLSIL.

This chain connects TRBV27 to TRBJ2-7; 8 bases fit TRBD2. V lost 7 bases to trimming and J lost 5 bases; unmatched junction nucleotides: 10. Germline CDR1 and CDR2: MNHEY and SMNVEV (reference sequence). The CDR3 contains 14 residues. The CDR3 DNA reads TGTGCCAGCACCACCGGGGGGGCCTCAAACGAGCAGTACTTC. This sequence encodes CASTTGGASNEQYF.

This sequence joins TRBV7-9 and TRBJ2-3; tentative D call: TRBD1 (5 bases). The V end lost 5 bases, the J end lost 1 base, and 10 bases lay between the germline ends. The CDR3 has 14 amino acids. Germline V gives CDR1 SEHNR, CDR2 FQNEAQ (reference sequence). CDR3 nucleotides: TGTGCCAGCAGCCAAGGGGAAGGCACAGATACGCAGTATTTT. It is translated as CASSQGEGTDTQYF.

This clone has more than one count but fewer than ten. J is TRBJ2-3 and V is TRBV4-2; 9 bases map to TRBD1. V shed 2 bases and J 1 base; nucleotides not matched to a gene: 4. This CDR3 spans 16 amino acids. Germline V CDR1 and CDR2: LGHNA, YNFKEQ. Written as DNA, the CDR3 is TGTGCCAGCAGCCAACGGGGACAGGGTGGCACAGATACGCAGTATTTT. It yields the protein CASSQRGQGGTDTQYF.

The rearrangement joins TRBV14 to TRBJ2-1, with 7 bases matching TRBD2. With 4 bases clipped from V and 11 bases from J, the junction kept 5 bases outside the gene matches. The germline V gene encodes CDR1 SGHDN and CDR2 FVKESK. The CDR3 loop spans 12 amino acids. The CDR3 reads CASSPSSGQQFF. The CDR3 nucleotides are TGTGCCAGCAGCCCATCTAGCGGACAGCAGTTCTTC.

The chain employs TRBV2 and TRBJ1-1; 7 bases agree with TRBD1. With V trimmed by 6 bases and J by 1 base, 8 bases remained unmatched. The CDR3 is 15 residues long. Germline V gene data show CDR1 as SNHLY and CDR2 as FYNNEI. CDR3 DNA: TGTGCCAGCAGCCAACAGGGGATAGGGAACACTGAAGCTTTCTTT. It encodes CASSQQGIGNTEAFF.

As DNA, the CDR3 is TGTGCCAGCTCGACCAGCCAGGGGAGATTCAACGAGCAGTACTTC. It specifies CASSTSQGRFNEQYF. The genes are TRBV18 and TRBJ2-7; D is possibly TRBD1 (6 bases). Germline V gene sequence: CDR1 KGHSH, CDR2 LQKENI. V shed 6 bases and J shed 5 bases, with 20 bases lying between them. The CDR3 has 15 amino acids.

This clone was picked up a small number of times. CDR3 in DNA: TGTGCCAGCAGTTCGGGAGGGGATAATGAAAAACTGTTTTTT. Translation: CASSSGGDNEKLFF. V gene TRBV28 combines with J gene TRBJ1-4; perhaps TRBD1 as D (5 bases). The CDR3 covers 14 residues. The germline V and J ends were trimmed by 4 bases and 4 bases, with 10 bases remaining between them. Germline V CDR1 and CDR2: MDHEN, SYDVKM.

This clone has more than one count but fewer than ten. The chain employs TRBV28 and TRBJ1-2; the match to TRBD1 covers 7 bases. CDR3 length: 14 residues. V shed 7 bases and J 4 bases; nucleotides not matched to a gene: 9. Germline values: CDR1 MDHEN, CDR2 SYDVKM. For the CDR3, the DNA is TGTGCCAGCACTACTCCGGGACAGCTCTATGGCTACACCTTC. Its protein is CASTTPGQLYGYTF.

The chain carries TRBV5-1 and TRBJ1-1; D is undetermined. In germline, CDR1 is SGHRS, CDR2 YFSETQ. The V end lost 6 bases, the J end lost 0 bases, and 15 bases lay between the germline ends. The CDR3 is 15 amino acids. The CDR3 nucleotides are TGCGCCAGCACCCCTTCTGGAGGATTGAACACTGAAGCTTTCTTT. Its translation is CASTPSGGLNTEAFF.

This chain joins TRBV4-3 and TRBJ2-1; 10 nucleotides align to TRBD2. Germline assignment: CDR1 LGHNA and CDR2 YSLEER. The CDR3 sequence is 15 residues long. V lost 3 bases to trimming and J lost 2 bases; unmatched junction nucleotides: 1. The CDR3 sequence: CASSHLAGAYNEQFF. Written as DNA, the CDR3 is TGCGCCAGCAGCCACCTAGCGGGAGCCTACAATGAGCAGTTCTTC.

This clone has a single count. The chain links TRBV7-2 to TRBJ2-7; 10 nucleotides agree with TRBD1. The junction had 8 bases not matched to a gene; V was cut back by 7 bases and J by 5 bases. Germline CDR1 SGHTA, CDR2 FQGNSA. This CDR3 is built from 14 residues. The CDR3 here is CASKLDRGIDEQYF. For the CDR3, the DNA is TGTGCCAGCAAGTTGGACAGGGGGATCGACGAGCAGTACTTC.

V and J are TRBV15 and TRBJ2-7; a weak D match, TRBD1 (6 bases). The ends were cut back, 0 bases at V and 3 bases at J, with 15 bases in the middle. From germline, CDR1 is LNHNV and CDR2 YYDKDF (reference sequence). The CDR3 is 16 residues long. Here the CDR3 DNA reads TGTGCCACCAGCAGAGATGGGGGCGGCTCGATCTACGAGCAGTACTTC. Translation gives CATSRDGGGSIYEQYF. Complete variable domain (other parts from reference TRBV15 and TRBJ2-7): DAMVIQNPRYQVTQFGKPVTLSCSQTLNHNVMYWYQQKSSQAPKLLFHYYDKDFNNEADTPDNFQSRRPNTSFCFLDIRSPGLGDTAMYLCATSRDGGGSIYEQYFGPGTRLTVT.

The genes are TRBV7-3 and TRBJ2-3, with 8 bases that match TRBD2. The junction had 3 bases not matched to a gene; V was cut back by 1 base and J by 0 bases. The CDR3 loop spans 16 amino acids. Germline loops: CDR1 SGHTA, CDR2 FQGTGA. CDR3 protein: CASSLNSGMSTDTQYF. The CDR3 DNA reads as TGTGCCAGCAGCTTAAATAGCGGGATGAGCACAGATACGCAGTATTTT.

The chain carries TRBV2 and TRBJ1-5; 7 positions match TRBD1. CDR1 and CDR2 (germline): SNHLY, FYNNEI. The CDR3 loop spans 13 amino acids. Trimming took 6 bases from V and 7 from J; bases not matched to a gene: 6. CDR3 sequence: CASRIDRAQPQHF. The CDR3 nucleotides read TGTGCCAGCAGGATTGACAGGGCCCAGCCCCAGCATTTT.

This sequence joins TRBV5-1 and TRBJ2-3; tentative D call: TRBD1 (6 bases). Deletions cut 6 bases from V and 3 bases from J, with 11 bases between. Germline assignment: CDR1 SGHRS and CDR2 YFSETQ. The CDR3 covers 13 residues. CDR3 coding DNA: TGCGCCAGCACGAGGGGACAAACAGATACGCAGTATTTT. Residues: CASTRGQTDTQYF.

This chain joins TRBV5-1 and TRBJ1-1; possibly TRBD1 for D (6 bases). CDR1 and CDR2 from the germline V gene are SGHRS and YFSETQ. The CDR3 contains 14 residues. The V end lost 4 bases, the J end lost 3 bases, and 13 bases lay between the germline ends. In DNA form, the CDR3 reads TGCGCCAGCAGCCCCCAGGGGTGGGACACTGAAGCTTTCTTT. Protein sequence: CASSPQGWDTEAFF. Variable domain in full (rest from reference TRBV5-1 and TRBJ1-1): KAGVTQTPRYLIKTRGQQVTLSCSPISGHRSVSWYQQTPGQGLQFLFEYFSETQRNKGNFPGRFSGRQFSNSRSEMNVSTLELGDSALYLCASSPQGWDTEAFFGQGTRLTVV.